The 9 T cell receptor beta chains below were found in one sample sequenced in a study of blood T cell repertoires in COVID-19. Method: immunoSEQ multiplex PCR; TCRdb's copy keeps in-frame clones and lacks some. The repertoire holds about 170,000 clones, with almost 85% as singletons. Sequenced material: peripheral blood. These receptors all come from an elderly woman with acute or convalescent COVID-19.

The CDR3 here is CASSRGSGELFF. CDR3 coding DNA: TGTGCCAGTAGTAGGGGCTCCGGGGAGCTGTTTTTT. The gene calls are TRBV19 and TRBJ2-2, with a tentative D call TRBD1 (5 bases). Germline lookup yields CDR1 LNHDA and CDR2 SQIVND (reference sequence). Trimming pared 4 bases from V and 6 bases from J, leaving 6 bases between. The CDR3 is 12 residues long.

J is TRBJ1-2 and V is TRBV28; D gene unclear. Germline assignment: CDR1 MDHEN and CDR2 SYDVKM. The CDR3 is 11 amino acids. Between the trimmed V and J ends, which lost 6 bases and 8 bases, there was a span of 10 bases. The CDR3 spells CASSIAGGYTF. Here the CDR3 DNA reads TGTGCCAGCAGCATAGCCGGCGGCTACACCTTC.

In DNA form, the CDR3 reads TGTGCTACCAAAGCGGGAGTCGGGTACAATGAGCAGTTCTTC. Its translation: CATKAGVGYNEQFF. The chain joins TRBV12-5 to TRBJ2-1, with 8 bases fitting TRBD2. There are 14 residues in the CDR3. Germline V lookup: CDR1 LGHNT, CDR2 FRNRAP. The ends lost 10 bases at V and 4 bases at J; junction bases unmatched: 9.

V usage is TRBV3-1 (or the pseudogene TRBV3-2) and J usage is TRBJ2-5; 8 bases are a match to TRBD1. The ends lost 3 bases at V and 5 bases at J; junction bases unmatched: 5. Germline V gives CDR1 LGHDT, CDR2 YNNKEL (reference sequence). The CDR3 has 14 amino acids. The DNA for the CDR3 is TGTGCCAGCAGCCAGGCAGGGGGCTGGGAGACCCAGTACTTC. This sequence encodes CASSQAGGWETQYF.

This rearrangement joins TRBV19 to TRBJ1-1, with D tentatively TRBD1 (5 bases). Between the trimmed V and J ends, which lost 7 bases and 0 bases, there was a span of 15 bases. The CDR3 totals 15 residues. CDR1 is LNHDA, CDR2 SQIVND, per germline (reference sequence). The CDR3 coding sequence is TGTGCCAGTACCGTATTAGGGGCAATGAACACTGAAGCTTTCTTT. It yields the protein CASTVLGAMNTEAFF.

This chain links TRBV6-2 or TRBV6-3 with TRBJ1-1, with D possibly matching TRBD1 (6 bases). Between the trimmed V and J ends, which lost 3 bases and 0 bases, there was a span of 14 bases. Germline V gene lookup returns CDR1 MNHEY and CDR2 SVGEGT. The CDR3 has 16 residues. CDR3 region: CASSYKTGRVNTEAFF. The CDR3 DNA sequence: TGTGCCAGCAGTTATAAAACAGGGAGAGTGAACACTGAAGCTTTCTTT.

This chain uses TRBV7-9 with TRBJ2-1, with D perhaps matching TRBD1 (5 bases). V lost 5 bases and J lost 2, with 13 bases in between. From germline, CDR1 is SEHNR and CDR2 FQNEAQ (reference sequence). The CDR3 covers 15 residues. CDR3 bases: TGTGCCAGCAGCCTGAGACAGAATCCCTACAATGAGCAGTTCTTC. Protein: CASSLRQNPYNEQFF.

The chain carries TRBV7-9 and TRBJ1-3, with 9 bases lining up with TRBD1. CDR3 length: 12 residues. V lost 2 bases to trimming and J lost 12 bases; unmatched junction nucleotides: 2. Germline CDR1 and CDR2: SEHNR and FQNEAQ (reference sequence). CDR3 DNA: TGTGCCAGCAGCTTACAGACAGGGGGCATATATTTT. Translation gives CASSLQTGGIYF.

The V and J genes are TRBV7-8 and TRBJ2-5; possibly TRBD2 for D (5 bases). The germline V gene has CDR1 SGHVS and CDR2 FQNEAQ. The CDR3 is made up of 14 amino acids. V was clipped by 5 bases and J by 5 bases, with 15 bases between them. CDR3 sequence reads: CASSPTAGGETQYF. For the CDR3, the DNA is TGTGCCAGCAGCCCCACCGCGGGCGGGGAGACCCAGTACTTC.